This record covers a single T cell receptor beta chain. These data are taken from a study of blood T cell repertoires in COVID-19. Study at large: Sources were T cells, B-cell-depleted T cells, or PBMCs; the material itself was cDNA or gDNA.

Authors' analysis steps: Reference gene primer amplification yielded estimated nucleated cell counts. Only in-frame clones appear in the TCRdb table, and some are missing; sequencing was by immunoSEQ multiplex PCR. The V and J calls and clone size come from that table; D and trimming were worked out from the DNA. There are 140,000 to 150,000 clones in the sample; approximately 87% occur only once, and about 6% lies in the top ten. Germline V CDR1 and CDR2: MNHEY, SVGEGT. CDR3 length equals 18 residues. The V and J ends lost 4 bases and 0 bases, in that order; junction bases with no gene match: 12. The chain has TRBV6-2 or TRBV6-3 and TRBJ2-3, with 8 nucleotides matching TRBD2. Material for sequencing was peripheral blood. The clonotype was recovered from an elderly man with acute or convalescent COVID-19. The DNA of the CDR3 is TGTGCCAGCAGTTTTATCAGCGGGAGTGGGTTGAGCACAGATACGCAGTATTTT. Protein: CASSFISGSGLSTDTQYF.